The 16 T cell receptor beta chains in this list originate from one sample, sequenced in a study of OX40 agonist ivuxolimab in advanced cancers. Method: immunoSEQ multiplex PCR; TCRdb's copy keeps in-frame clones and lacks some. Here the sample spans around 79,000 clones, around 90% being singletons. Source: CD4+ or CD8+ T cells sorted from blood, taken in a trial of the OX40 agonist ivuxolimab. These receptors all stem from an adult with an advanced solid tumor such as melanoma, head and neck, liver or kidney cancer.

The rearrangement joins TRBV25-1 to TRBJ2-3, with TRBD2 matching over 8 bases. Germline V CDR1 and CDR2: MGHDK, SYGVNS. This CDR3 contains 16 residues. The V segment lost 3 bases and the J segment 1 base; nucleotides outside the gene matches: 6. DNA of the CDR3: TGTGCCAGCAGTGACCCCAGCGGGAGTGGCACAGATACGCAGTATTTT. Translating it yields CASSDPSGSGTDTQYF.

This chain joins TRBV5-1 and TRBJ2-5; TRBD1 agrees at 7 bases. Germline V gene data show CDR1 as SGHRS and CDR2 as YFSETQ. With V trimmed by 6 bases and J by 2 bases, 7 bases remained unmatched. CDR3 length: 14 amino acids. In DNA, the CDR3 is TGCGCCAGCAAACTACAGGGGTCTCAAGAGACCCAGTACTTC. Its protein is CASKLQGSQETQYF.

This chain uses TRBV19 with TRBJ1-2; D is perhaps TRBD1 (6 bases). The CDR3 totals 14 residues. V dropped 6 bases and J dropped 5 bases, with 16 bases sitting between them. Germline CDR1 reads LNHDA; CDR2 reads SQIVND (reference sequence). CDR3 protein: CASSPGTKRYGYTF. In DNA, the CDR3 is TGTGCCAGTAGCCCCGGGACAAAGAGGTATGGCTACACCTTC.

This clone was seen just once. This chain uses TRBV30 with TRBJ1-2, with D unresolved. Per the germline V gene, CDR1 is GTSNPN and CDR2 is SVGIG (reference sequence). This CDR3 has 11 amino acids. Trimming left V 5 bases short and J 1 base short, with 5 bases between. The DNA of the CDR3 is TGTGCCTGGTTGTTTAACTATGGCTACACCTTC. Translation: CAWLFNYGYTF.

The CDR3 here is CSAIGTDEKLFF. The CDR3 nucleotides read TGCAGCGCCATCGGGACAGATGAAAAACTGTTTTTT. This sequence joins TRBV29-1 and TRBJ1-4, with TRBD1 matching 7 bases. This CDR3 is 12 amino acids long. Germline V gene lookup returns CDR1 SQVTM and CDR2 ANQGSEA. The ends lost 7 bases at V and 6 bases at J; junction bases unmatched: 5.

This chain links TRBV2 with TRBJ1-4; 10 positions agree with TRBD1. V gave up 5 bases and J gave up 6 bases; unmatched junction bases: 3. The V gene's germline CDR1 is SNHLY and CDR2 FYNNEI. The length of the CDR3 is 14 residues. CDR3 in amino acids: CASSSGTGDEKLFF. As DNA, the CDR3 is TGTGCCAGCAGTTCCGGGACAGGGGATGAAAAACTGTTTTTT.

The rearrangement links TRBV4-2 to TRBJ2-7, with 9 bases fitting TRBD2. CDR3 length: 16 amino acids. The germline V gene has CDR1 LGHNA and CDR2 YNFKEQ. V was clipped by 0 bases and J by 4 bases; unmatched bases: 7. CDR3 in amino acids: CASSQDSSGISYEQYF. Written as DNA, the CDR3 is TGTGCCAGCAGCCAAGATTCTAGCGGGATATCGTACGAGCAGTACTTC.

The count of this clone is one. The chain recombines TRBV7-2 with TRBJ2-3; D is unresolved. Germline CDR1 reads SGHTA; CDR2 reads FQGNSA. The CDR3 has 14 residues. Trimming took off 4 bases at V and 5 bases at J, with 13 bases between the two ends. This CDR3 reads CASSWETLRDTQYF. The CDR3 DNA follows: TGTGCCAGCAGCTGGGAAACCCTAAGAGATACGCAGTATTTT.

The rearrangement uses TRBV2 and TRBJ2-5, with 9 bases fitting TRBD1. V lost 8 bases to trimming and J lost 5 bases; unmatched junction nucleotides: 3. This CDR3 has 12 amino acids. The germline CDR1 and CDR2 sequences are SNHLY and FYNNEI. This chain's CDR3 is CASGDRGETQYF. CDR3 bases: TGTGCCAGCGGAGACAGGGGGGAGACCCAGTACTTC.

The chain combines TRBV5-3 with TRBJ2-7, with D possibly matching TRBD1 (5 bases). TRBV5-3 has ORF status, its function being uncertain. V was trimmed by 4 bases and J by 7 bases, leaving 15 bases between them. The CDR3 is 13 amino acids. The CDR3 nucleotides are TGTGCCAGAAGCGTCAGTAACAACAGGGAGCAGTACTTC. It encodes CARSVSNNREQYF.

The chain combines TRBV9 with TRBJ2-3; possibly TRBD1 or TRBD2 for D (6 bases each). The CDR3 is made up of 14 amino acids. Germline V gives CDR1 SGDLS, CDR2 YYNGEE. Trimming took 4 bases from V and 5 from J, leaving 14 bases between them. In DNA, the CDR3 is TGTGCCAGCAGCCCGTCGGGGGCCATAGATACGCAGTATTTT. Amino acids: CASSPSGAIDTQYF.

The chain links TRBV18 to TRBJ2-5, with TRBD2 matching over 12 bases. Looked up from germline, CDR1 is KGHSH and CDR2 is LQKENI. The J segment lost 2 bases and the V segment lost 4 bases, leaving 5 bases of the junction unmatched. The CDR3 is 16 amino acids. The CDR3 DNA follows: TGTGCCAGCTCACTCGGACTAGCGGGGCCACAAGAGACCCAGTACTTC. Encoded protein: CASSLGLAGPQETQYF.

The J gene is TRBJ2-1, the V gene TRBV5-1; 10 positions match TRBD1. With V trimmed by 0 bases and J by 6 bases, 3 bases remained unmatched. Germline assignment: CDR1 SGHRS and CDR2 YFSETQ. The CDR3 contains 15 residues. The CDR3 nucleotides read TGCGCCAGCAGCTTGGCCGGGACAGGGGTCAATGAGCAGTTCTTC. Encoded protein: CASSLAGTGVNEQFF.

The rearrangement joins TRBV18 to TRBJ2-2, with 9 bases identical to TRBD2. J was trimmed by 2 bases and V by 4 bases; bases with no gene match: 2. This CDR3 is built from 15 residues. Looked up from germline, CDR1 is KGHSH and CDR2 is LQKENI. The chain's CDR3 is CASSQAGGNTGELFF. CDR3 bases: TGTGCCAGCTCACAAGCGGGAGGAAACACCGGGGAGCTGTTTTTT.

The chain joins TRBV5-1 to TRBJ2-2, with D perhaps assigned TRBD1 or TRBD2 (5 bases each). Deletions cut 3 bases from V and 3 bases from J, with 12 bases between. This CDR3 contains 15 residues. Per germline, CDR1 SGHRS and CDR2 YFSETQ. CDR3 protein: CASSSGTQYTGELFF. CDR3 bases: TGCGCCAGCAGCTCCGGGACCCAATACACCGGGGAGCTGTTTTTT.

The V gene is TRBV6-1, the J gene TRBJ2-1; D may be TRBD1 or TRBD2 (5 bases each). V was trimmed by 1 base and J by 0 bases, leaving 10 bases between them. In germline, CDR1 is MNHNS, CDR2 SASEGT. The CDR3 is made up of 16 amino acids. The chain's CDR3 is CASSEGRGNSYNEQFF. CDR3 nucleotides: TGTGCCAGCAGTGAAGGTCGGGGCAACTCCTACAATGAGCAGTTCTTC.